This T cell receptor (beta chain) derives from a study of cytomegalovirus exposure and HLA in healthy donors (dated by TCRdb to the late 2010s). Describing the broader study: An earlier analysis of 587 of the donors reported about 280 Gb of sequence data and some 110 million unique TCR beta sequences obtained from around 180 million T cells. An early release that covered 640 HLA-typed donors contained around 300 gigabases of sequencing data and around 85 million unique TCR sequences. Of the 300 to 500 genotyped donors, 81% were placed in the genetic ancestry cluster associated with self-reported Caucasian donors. The study aimed to test whether cataloging public T cell receptors could reveal signatures of past pathogen exposure. The T cell repertoires of 550 to 850 subjects were profiled by immunosequencing and related to cytomegalovirus serostatus. Along with the approximately 670-subject first cohort, a separate validation cohort of more than 90 different subjects was used. To predict cytomegalovirus infection status, the study brought together high-throughput TCR immunosequencing, statistical association of individual TCRs with disease status, and machine learning. In a later analysis, previously published TCR beta repertoires from 670 or so donors were re-analyzed and high-resolution HLA genotyping was added so that TCR occurrence patterns could be studied. In the later analysis, no new phenotypic data were used to find candidate immune exposures; instead, reliance was placed on TCR beta sequences and their occurrence across donors. An earlier analysis of around 580 of the donors used high-throughput TCR beta sequencing to judge whether each TCR beta V gene segment behaved as functional or pseudogenic. Donor age, sex, ethnicity and CMV serostatus were collected together with the repertoire data. A later genetic analysis took genome-wide SNP genotypes for about 65% of the roughly 670 donors and used that subset as a discovery cohort. All discovery cohort repertoires had been generated using a single sequencing platform. Class I and class II HLA loci were covered by the typing at four-digit resolution. The number of typed donors differed by locus: 629-630 for A, B, C, DRB1 and DQB1; 522 for DQA1; fewer than 610 for DPA1; and roughly 490 for DPB1. Roughly 5 DR-DQ haplotypes were handled as single units for association and clustering, since linkage in the cohort was strong. Across about 380 genotyped donors of the cohort, an average of 235,054 unique TCR beta nucleotide sequences per donor were sequenced, and roughly a sixth of those sequences were non-productive. Study-level results and caveats: Most CMV-associated TCR beta chains appeared to be HLA-restricted in a later analysis, and the HLA associations seemed to be driven largely by CMV exposure. Over 15 rarely observed V segments, including chromosome 9 orphons, were excluded from the earlier analysis of about 600 of the donors because counts were too low. In both the original and validation cohorts, the classifier was reported to diagnose cytomegalovirus status with high specificity and sensitivity. Across donors, most TCR sequences were observed very rarely, whereas some public TCRs were present in many individuals. According to a later analysis, TCR association rates differed among HLA loci, with DRB1 alleles showing the most associated TCRs and HLA-C alleles showing the fewest. Specific HLA alleles were associated with over 15,000 TCR beta sequences at a false discovery rate of 0.05 in a later analysis. Roughly uniform sequencing depth across donors was assumed in presence/absence analyses, although this assumption may not hold. An earlier analysis of some 560 of the donors showed that most TCR beta V segments appeared in productive rearrangements either about 87% or about 30% of the time, which broadly matched IMGT annotations. A cluster of highly shared sequence variants was judged likely to represent a technical artifact of the sequencing pipeline. In a later analysis, HLA-associated TCR beta chains showed more clonal expansion and lower generation probabilities than non-associated chains that were equally common. In a later analysis, several top co-occurrence clusters were reported to appear linked to parvovirus B19, influenza, CMV and Epstein-Barr virus. A further reported finding was that TCR beta sequences accurately predicted the HLA-A and HLA-B alleles for most subjects in the first cohort. A later genetic analysis reported fewer N-insertions in productive TCRs among donors in an Asian-associated ancestry cluster than the roughly 670-donor mean. Because HLA typing was missing for some donors at each locus, association tests included only the typed subset. Linkage disequilibrium might explain the correlated functional status among segregating V segments, but an unknown experimental factor could not be ruled out. A few of the identified cytomegalovirus-associated TCR beta chains were confirmed in vitro to be specific for cytomegalovirus antigens. A total of 150 to 200 TCR beta chains were listed by the study as associated with cytomegalovirus. Immune exposure information for the cohort was limited to CMV serostatus. A later genetic analysis associated a missense DCLRE1C variant with V-gene and J-gene trimming of TCR beta chains, and an independent cohort replicated the association. When HLA alleles, especially DR and DQ, strongly co-occurred, TCR associations were difficult to assign to individual alleles. Only TCR beta chains were sequenced in this cohort, and the absence of alpha or paired-chain data limited detectable features. The authors suggested that the approach could potentially be extended to other disease states and immunological phenotypes.

Libraries came from the immunoSEQ multiplex PCR assay. A mixture of 60 forward primers for TCR Vbeta segments and 13 reverse primers for TCR Jbeta segments was used in the multiplex PCR. The CDR3 region of rearranged TCR beta genes was amplified from genomic DNA with a multiplex PCR assay. On the Illumina HiSeq System, the amplified TCR beta libraries were sequenced as 87-base-pair reads. As for how the authors treated the data: A later analysis tallied 70 million to 100 million unique TCR beta chains across the approximately 670 repertoires, and approximately 12 million of those chains were shared by two or more donors. A nearest-neighbor algorithm error-corrected the raw reads and collapsed the reads into unique sequences, merging closely related sequences to remove PCR and sequencing errors. To assign V, D and J gene segments, CDR3 sequences were aligned to IMGT reference sequences. For a sequence to be retained, at least a six-nucleotide match to both a V gene segment and a J gene segment was required. A rearrangement counted as productive if the CDR3 had no stop codons and remained in frame with V and J, and every other rearrangement counted as non-productive. Following IMGT convention, CDR3 was defined as the stretch from the second conserved V-encoded cysteine to the conserved J-encoded phenylalanine. The earlier analysis of some 550 of the donors excluded any sequence lacking an unambiguous match to a single V gene segment. In an earlier analysis of approximately 610 of the donors, V segments were called functional above 56.7% productive rearrangements and were called segregating when the between-donor standard deviation exceeded 5%. A statistical classification framework was developed to diagnose cytomegalovirus status using the catalog of TCR beta chain sequences. A later analysis assigned V and J genes by comparing TCR nucleotide sequences with IMGT/GENE-DB human TR gene sequences. A later analysis assigned CDR3 sequences and most-parsimonious VDJ recombination scenarios with the TCRdist pipeline. In a later analysis, each TCR beta chain was defined by its CDR3 amino acid sequence together with its V-gene family, and reads lacking a unique V-gene family were excluded. In a later analysis, 500 to 700 highly shared, low-generation-probability nucleotide sequences were removed to address suspected cross-contamination and a sequencing artifact. A later analysis calculated a clonal expansion index for each public chain from normalized within-repertoire ranks of inferred template counts. In a later analysis, generation probabilities were computed using a VDJ recombination model fitted to out-of-frame rearrangements, and the results were checked against IGoR. A later analysis scored TCR-TCR, TCR-HLA and TCR-CMV co-occurrence with hypergeometric tests, applying a repertoire-size bias correction to TCR pairs. In a later analysis, false discovery rates were estimated by permuting HLA or CMV assignments 20 times. A later analysis grouped co-occurring TCRs with DBSCAN, adding TCRdist sequence similarity when clustering within HLA-allele-positive subsets. For co-occurrence clustering, repertoires with fewer than 30,000 or more than 120,000 public chains were excluded, along with roughly 5 repertoires with anomalous nucleotide sharing. Held by TCRdb, this immuneACCESS table contains in-frame sequences only and omits some clones. Under half of the omission traces to an unresolved V gene where checked; the cause of the rest is unknown. V and J calls and clone size come straight from that table; D and trimming were deduced from the DNA. For this sample the table gives around 130,000 clones, of which over 60% were detected only once. The top ten clonotypes cover under 9.5% of the sample.

The cohort consisted of approximately 690 healthy bone marrow donors. All cohort members were sampled while nominally healthy, although unrecorded immune exposures were likely present. The donor tested CMV seropositive and was one of the 289 seropositive cohort members. Every donor gave a peripheral blood sample, and the peripheral blood mononuclear cells from that sample were used for TCR beta sequencing. Genomic DNA was extracted from the blood cell samples with the Qiagen DNeasy Blood Extraction Kit. As concerns this clone: Its antigen is still unknown. Nothing much larger sits one base from this clone, and base qualities are not available.

The TCR was taken from a woman between 40 and 55 years old in good health and CMV-seropositive. The material sequenced was PBMCs.

Read as DNA, the sequence is TGTGCCAGCAGCACCGGGACAGGGGTTAGGTCACCCCTCCACTTT. The resulting protein is CASSTGTGVRSPLHF. The chain was built from TRBV7-9 and TRBJ1-6; 10 bases in the junction line up with TRBD1. The CDR3 spans 15 residues, from the cysteine through the phenylalanine. The DNA shown is the 45-base CDR3, in frame from base 1. Reading the germline V gene (reference sequence) gives CDR1 SEHNR and CDR2 FQNEAQ. V and J are trimmed by 5 bases and 10 bases, and the gene matches miss 8 bases of the junction.